This entry is about one T cell receptor beta chain. Its antigen is unidentified. This specimen comes from a study of response to subunit inactivated influenza vaccine. TCRdb re-analysed the RT-PCR reads in MiXCR, keeping a single row per CDR3 protein. The sample contains about 780,000 distinct CDR3 sequences, roughly 20% of which appear only once. Study findings and constraints: Authors proposed each seasonal influenza vaccination draws in few new T cells.

Germline CDR1 reads MDHEN; CDR2 reads SYDVKM. Trimming took off 1 base at V and 4 bases at J, with 16 bases between the two ends. This CDR3 has 17 residues. The sequencing used PBMCs from blood, collected roughly 5 days after vaccination. The chain uses TRBV28 and TRBJ2-2; the D gene could be TRBD1 or TRBD2 (5 bases each). This TCR came from a man between 50 and 59 years old who received an inactivated influenza vaccine. The CDR3 region has the DNA TGTGCCAGCAGTTTATTCGAACTAAGGGGACCCACCGGGGAGCTGTTTTTT. This codes for CASSLFELRGPTGELFF.